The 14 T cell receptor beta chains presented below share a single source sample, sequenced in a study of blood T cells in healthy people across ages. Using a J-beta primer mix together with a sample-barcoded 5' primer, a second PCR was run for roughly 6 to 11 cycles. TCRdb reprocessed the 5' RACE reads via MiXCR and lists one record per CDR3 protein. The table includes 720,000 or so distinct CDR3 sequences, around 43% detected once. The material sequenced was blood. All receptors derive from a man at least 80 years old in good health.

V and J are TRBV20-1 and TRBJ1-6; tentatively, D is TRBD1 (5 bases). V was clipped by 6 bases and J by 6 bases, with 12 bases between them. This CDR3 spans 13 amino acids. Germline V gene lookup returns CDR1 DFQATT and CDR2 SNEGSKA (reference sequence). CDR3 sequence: CSATQGRNSPLHF. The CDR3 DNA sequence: TGCAGTGCAACCCAGGGACGTAATTCACCCCTCCACTTT.

The CDR3, as DNA: TGTGCCAGCAGCTTATGGACCCTAGCGGGGGGGCCCAATGAGCAGTTCTTC. It translates to CASSLWTLAGGPNEQFF. This chain links TRBV7-2 with TRBJ2-1, with 12 positions matching TRBD2. In germline, CDR1 is SGHTA, CDR2 FQGNSA. Unmatched junction bases numbered 8, after V lost 2 bases and J lost 6 bases. The CDR3 consists of 17 residues.

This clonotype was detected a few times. CDR3 in amino acids: CASSLGTATNEKLFF. DNA for the CDR3: TGTGCCAGCAGCTTAGGGACGGCAACTAATGAAAAACTGTTTTTT. The chain links TRBV7-9 to TRBJ1-4; D is ambiguous. V was cut by 1 base and J by 0 bases, with 6 bases left in between. Germline CDR1 SEHNR, CDR2 FQNEAQ (reference sequence). CDR3 length: 15 amino acids.

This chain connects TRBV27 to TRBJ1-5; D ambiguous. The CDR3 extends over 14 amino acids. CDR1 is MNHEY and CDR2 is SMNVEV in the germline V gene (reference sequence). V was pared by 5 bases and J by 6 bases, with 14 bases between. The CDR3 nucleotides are TGTGCCAGCAGTGCACTGTCGGTGGGTCAGCCCCAGCATTTT. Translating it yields CASSALSVGQPQHF.

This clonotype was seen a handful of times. In nucleotides, the CDR3 is TGTGCCAGTAACCAGGGGGATCAAAACATTCAGTACTTC. This gives the protein CASNQGDQNIQYF. The chain recombines TRBV6-2 or TRBV6-3 with TRBJ2-7; 7 bases match TRBD1. The DNA end favors TRBJ2-4, so the J call may be wrong. CDR3 length: 13 residues. Germline V gene data show CDR1 as MNHEY and CDR2 as SVGEGT.

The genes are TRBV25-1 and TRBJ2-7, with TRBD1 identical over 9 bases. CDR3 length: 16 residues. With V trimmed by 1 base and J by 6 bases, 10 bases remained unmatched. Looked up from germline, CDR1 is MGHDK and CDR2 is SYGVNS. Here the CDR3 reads CASSEFQWGQGAEQYF. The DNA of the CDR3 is TGTGCCAGCAGTGAATTTCAATGGGGACAGGGCGCCGAGCAGTACTTC.

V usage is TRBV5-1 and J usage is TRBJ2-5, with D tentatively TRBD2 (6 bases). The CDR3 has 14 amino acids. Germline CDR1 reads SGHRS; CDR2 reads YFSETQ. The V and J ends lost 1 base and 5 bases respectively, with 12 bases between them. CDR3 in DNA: TGCGCCAGCAGCTTGTCGACTAGACTGGAGACCCAGTACTTC. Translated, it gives CASSLSTRLETQYF.

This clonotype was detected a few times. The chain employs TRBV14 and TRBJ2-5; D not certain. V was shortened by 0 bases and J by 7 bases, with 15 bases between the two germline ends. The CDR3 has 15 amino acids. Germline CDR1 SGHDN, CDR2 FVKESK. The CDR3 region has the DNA TGTGCCAGCAGCCAAGATGGTGGCCAGCTTAGGACCCAGTACTTC. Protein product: CASSQDGGQLRTQYF.

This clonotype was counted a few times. The CDR3 region has the DNA TGCGCCAGCAGCCAAGAGAGTGGTACGGCTAACTATGGCTACACCTTC. Residues: CASSQESGTANYGYTF. The chain links TRBV4-3 to TRBJ1-2; D unclear. Trimming left V 0 bases short and J 0 bases short, with 11 bases between. Germline V lookup: CDR1 LGHNA, CDR2 YSLEER. The CDR3 has 16 amino acids.

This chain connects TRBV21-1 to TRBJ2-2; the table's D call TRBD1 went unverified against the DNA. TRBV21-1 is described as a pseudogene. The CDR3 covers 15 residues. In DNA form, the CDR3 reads TGTGCCAGCAGCAAAGCCCTACAGGGGTGCGGGGAGCTGTTTTTT. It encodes CASSKALQGCGELFF.

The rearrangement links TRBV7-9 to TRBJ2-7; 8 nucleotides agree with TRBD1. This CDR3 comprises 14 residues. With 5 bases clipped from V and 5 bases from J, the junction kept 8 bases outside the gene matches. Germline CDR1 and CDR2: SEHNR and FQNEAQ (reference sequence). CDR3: CASSQDRGYHEQYF. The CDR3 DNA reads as TGTGCCAGCAGCCAAGACAGGGGTTATCACGAGCAGTACTTC.

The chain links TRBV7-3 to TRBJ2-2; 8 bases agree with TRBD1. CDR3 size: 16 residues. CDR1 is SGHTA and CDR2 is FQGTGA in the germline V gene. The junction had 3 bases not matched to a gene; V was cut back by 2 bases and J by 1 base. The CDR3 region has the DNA TGTGCCAGCAGCTTACGCAGGGGGCGGAACACCGGGGAGCTGTTTTTT. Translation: CASSLRRGRNTGELFF.

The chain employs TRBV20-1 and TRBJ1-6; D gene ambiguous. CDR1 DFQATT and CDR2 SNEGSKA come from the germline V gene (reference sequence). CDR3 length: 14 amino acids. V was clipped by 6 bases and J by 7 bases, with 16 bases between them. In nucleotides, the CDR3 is TGCAGTGCCAAACAAGTTGCGGGGAATTCACCCCTCCACTTT. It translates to CSAKQVAGNSPLHF.

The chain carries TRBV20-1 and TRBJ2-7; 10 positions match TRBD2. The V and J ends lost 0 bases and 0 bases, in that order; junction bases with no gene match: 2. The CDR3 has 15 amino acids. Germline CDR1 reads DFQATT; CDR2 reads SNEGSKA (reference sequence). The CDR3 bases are TGCAGTGCTAGAGACCCTAGCGGGGGCTCCTACGAGCAGTACTTC. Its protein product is CSARDPSGGSYEQYF.